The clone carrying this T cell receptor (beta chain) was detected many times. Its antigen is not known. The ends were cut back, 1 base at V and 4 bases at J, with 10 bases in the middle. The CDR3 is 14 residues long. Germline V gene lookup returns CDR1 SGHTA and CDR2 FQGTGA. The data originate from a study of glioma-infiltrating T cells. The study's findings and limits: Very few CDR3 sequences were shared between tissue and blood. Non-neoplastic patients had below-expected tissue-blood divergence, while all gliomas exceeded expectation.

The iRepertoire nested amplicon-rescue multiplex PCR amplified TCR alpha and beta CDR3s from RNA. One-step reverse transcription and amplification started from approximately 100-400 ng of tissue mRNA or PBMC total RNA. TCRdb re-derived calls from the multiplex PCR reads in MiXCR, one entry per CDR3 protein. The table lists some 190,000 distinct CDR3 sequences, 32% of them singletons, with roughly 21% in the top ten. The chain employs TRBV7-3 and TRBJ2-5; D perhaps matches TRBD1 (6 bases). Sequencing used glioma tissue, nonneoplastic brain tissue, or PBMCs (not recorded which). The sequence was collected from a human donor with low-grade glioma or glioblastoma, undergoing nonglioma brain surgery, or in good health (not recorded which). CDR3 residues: CASSLIARGETQYF. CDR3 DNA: TGTGCCAGCAGCTTAATAGCCAGGGGAGAGACCCAGTACTTC.